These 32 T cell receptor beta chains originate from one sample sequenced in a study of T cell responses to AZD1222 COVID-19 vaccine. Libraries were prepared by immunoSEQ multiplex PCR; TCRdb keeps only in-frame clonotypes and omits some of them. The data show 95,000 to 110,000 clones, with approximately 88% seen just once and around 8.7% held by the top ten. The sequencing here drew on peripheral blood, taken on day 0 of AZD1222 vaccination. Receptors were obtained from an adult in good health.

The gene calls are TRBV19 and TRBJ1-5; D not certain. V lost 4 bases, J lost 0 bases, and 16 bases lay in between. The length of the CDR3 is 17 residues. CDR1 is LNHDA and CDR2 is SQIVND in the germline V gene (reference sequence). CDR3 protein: CASSTLGRSTSNQPQHF. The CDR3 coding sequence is TGTGCCAGTAGTACTCTCGGACGGTCCACTAGCAATCAGCCCCAGCATTTT. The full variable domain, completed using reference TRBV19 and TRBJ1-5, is DGGITQSPKYLFRKEGQNVTLSCEQNLNHDAMYWYRQDPGQGLRLIYYSQIVNDFQKGDIAEGYSVSREKKESFPLTVTSAQKNPTAFYLCASSTLGRSTSNQPQHFGDGTRLSIL.

The CDR3 protein is CASSQRTLYNSPLHF. DNA of the CDR3: TGTGCCAGCAGCCAGAGGACACTCTATAATTCACCCCTCCACTTT. The chain links TRBV14 to TRBJ1-6; the D gene is possibly TRBD1 (5 bases). The V and J ends lost 3 bases and 3 bases respectively, with 9 bases between them. Germline values: CDR1 SGHDN, CDR2 FVKESK. The CDR3 runs 15 residues.

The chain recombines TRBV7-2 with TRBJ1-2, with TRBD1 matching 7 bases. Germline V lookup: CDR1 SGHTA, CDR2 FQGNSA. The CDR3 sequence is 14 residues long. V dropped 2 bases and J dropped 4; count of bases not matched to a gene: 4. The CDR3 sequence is CASSLSQGIYGYTF. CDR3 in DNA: TGTGCCAGCAGCTTATCACAGGGGATCTATGGCTACACCTTC.

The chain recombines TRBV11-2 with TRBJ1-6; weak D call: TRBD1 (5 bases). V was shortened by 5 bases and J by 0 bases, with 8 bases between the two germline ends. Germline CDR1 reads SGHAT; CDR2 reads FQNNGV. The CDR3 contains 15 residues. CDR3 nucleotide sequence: TGTGCCAGCAGCCGACAGTTCTCCTATAATTCACCCCTCCACTTT. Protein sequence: CASSRQFSYNSPLHF.

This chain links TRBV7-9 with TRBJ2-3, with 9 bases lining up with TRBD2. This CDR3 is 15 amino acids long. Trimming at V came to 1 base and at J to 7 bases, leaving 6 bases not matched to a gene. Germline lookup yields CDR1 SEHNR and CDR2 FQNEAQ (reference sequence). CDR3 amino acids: CASSLVRGGPNTQYF. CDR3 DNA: TGTGCCAGCAGCTTAGTGCGGGGGGGCCCGAATACGCAGTATTTT.

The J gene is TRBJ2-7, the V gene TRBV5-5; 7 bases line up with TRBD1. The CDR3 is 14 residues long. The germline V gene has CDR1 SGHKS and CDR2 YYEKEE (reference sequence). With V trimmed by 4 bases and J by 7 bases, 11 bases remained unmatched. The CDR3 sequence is CASSAITGAREQYF. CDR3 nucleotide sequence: TGTGCCAGCAGCGCCATCACAGGGGCGAGGGAGCAGTACTTC. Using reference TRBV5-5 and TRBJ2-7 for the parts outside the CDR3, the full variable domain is DAGVTQSPTHLIKTRGQQVTLRCSPISGHKSVSWYQQVLGQGPQFIFQYYEKEERGRGNFPDRFSARQFPNYSSELNVNALLLGDSALYLCASSAITGAREQYFGPGTRLTVT.

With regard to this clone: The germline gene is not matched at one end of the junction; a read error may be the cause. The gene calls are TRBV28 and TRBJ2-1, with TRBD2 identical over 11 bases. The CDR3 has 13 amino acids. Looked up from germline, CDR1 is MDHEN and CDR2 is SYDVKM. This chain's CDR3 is CASSFELSSGGIF. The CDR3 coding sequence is TGTGCCAGCAGTTTTGAGTTGTCTAGCGGGGGGATCTTC.

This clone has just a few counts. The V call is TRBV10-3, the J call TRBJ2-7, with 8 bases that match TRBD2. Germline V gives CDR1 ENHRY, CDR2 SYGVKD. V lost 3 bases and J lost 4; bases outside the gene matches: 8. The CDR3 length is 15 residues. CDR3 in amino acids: CAISDPGLVDYEQYF. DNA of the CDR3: TGTGCCATCAGTGACCCGGGACTAGTCGATTACGAGCAGTACTTC.

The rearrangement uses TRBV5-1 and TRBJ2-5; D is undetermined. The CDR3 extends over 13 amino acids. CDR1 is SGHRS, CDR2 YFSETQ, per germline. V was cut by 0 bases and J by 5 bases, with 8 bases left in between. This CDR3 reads CASSLGGSETQYF. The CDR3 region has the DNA TGCGCCAGCAGCTTGGGGGGTTCGGAGACCCAGTACTTC.

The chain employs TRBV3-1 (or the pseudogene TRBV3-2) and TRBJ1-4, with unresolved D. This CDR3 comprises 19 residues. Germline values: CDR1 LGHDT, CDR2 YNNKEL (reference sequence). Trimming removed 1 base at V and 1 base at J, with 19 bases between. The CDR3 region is CASSQVHHLLGLTNEKLFF. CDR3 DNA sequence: TGTGCCAGCAGCCAAGTTCATCACCTTTTAGGGCTAACTAATGAAAAACTGTTTTTT.

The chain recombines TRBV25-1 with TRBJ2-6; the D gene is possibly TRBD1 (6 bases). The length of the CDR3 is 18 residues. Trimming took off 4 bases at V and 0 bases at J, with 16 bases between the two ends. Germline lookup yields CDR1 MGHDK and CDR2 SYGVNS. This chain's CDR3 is CASSVTLDSPSGANVLTF. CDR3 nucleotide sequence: TGTGCCAGCAGTGTAACTCTGGACAGCCCCTCTGGGGCCAACGTCCTGACTTTC.

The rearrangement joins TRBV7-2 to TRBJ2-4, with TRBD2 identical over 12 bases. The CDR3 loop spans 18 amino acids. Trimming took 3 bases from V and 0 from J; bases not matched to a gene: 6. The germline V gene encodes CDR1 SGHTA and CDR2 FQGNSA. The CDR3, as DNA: TGTGCCAGCAGCTTCCGACTAGCGGGAGACCAAGCCAAAAACATTCAGTACTTC. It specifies CASSFRLAGDQAKNIQYF.

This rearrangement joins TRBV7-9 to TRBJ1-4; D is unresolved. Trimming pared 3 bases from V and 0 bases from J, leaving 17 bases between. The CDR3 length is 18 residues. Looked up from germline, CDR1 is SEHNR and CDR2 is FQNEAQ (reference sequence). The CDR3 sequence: CASSFTGYSAATNEKLFF. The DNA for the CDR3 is TGTGCCAGCAGCTTTACCGGTTACAGCGCTGCAACTAATGAAAAACTGTTTTTT.

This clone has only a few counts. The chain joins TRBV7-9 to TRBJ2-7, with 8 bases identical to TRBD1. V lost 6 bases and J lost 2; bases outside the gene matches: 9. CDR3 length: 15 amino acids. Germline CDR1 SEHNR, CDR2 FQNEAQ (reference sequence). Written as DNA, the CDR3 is TGTGCCAGCAGACCTCAGGGGGCGGCCCCCTACGAGCAGTACTTC. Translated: CASRPQGAAPYEQYF. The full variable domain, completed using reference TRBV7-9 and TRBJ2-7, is DTGVSQNPRHKITKRGQNVTFRCDPISEHNRLYWYRQTLGQGPEFLTYFQNEAQLEKSRLLSDRFSAERPKGSFSTLEIQRTEQGDSAMYLCASRPQGAAPYEQYFGPGTRLTVT.

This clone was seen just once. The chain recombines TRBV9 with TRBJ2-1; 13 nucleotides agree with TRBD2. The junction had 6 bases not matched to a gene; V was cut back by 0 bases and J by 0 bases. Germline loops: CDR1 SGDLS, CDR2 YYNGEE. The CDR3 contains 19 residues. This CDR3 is CASSVATSGGALSYNEQFF. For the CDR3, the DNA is TGTGCCAGCAGCGTAGCTACTAGCGGGGGGGCTCTCTCCTACAATGAGCAGTTCTTC.

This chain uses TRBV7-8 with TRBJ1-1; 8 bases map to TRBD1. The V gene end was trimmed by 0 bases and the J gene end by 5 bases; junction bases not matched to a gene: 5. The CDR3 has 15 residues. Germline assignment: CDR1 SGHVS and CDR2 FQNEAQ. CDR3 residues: CASSLALGQGTEAFF. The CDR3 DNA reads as TGTGCCAGCAGCTTAGCCCTCGGACAGGGAACTGAAGCTTTCTTT. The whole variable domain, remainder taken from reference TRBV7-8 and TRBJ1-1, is GAGVSQSPRYKVAKRGQDVALRCDPISGHVSLFWYQQALGQGPEFLTYFQNEAQLDKSGLPSDRFFAERPEGSVSTLKIQRTQQEDSAVYLCASSLALGQGTEAFFGQGTRLTVV.

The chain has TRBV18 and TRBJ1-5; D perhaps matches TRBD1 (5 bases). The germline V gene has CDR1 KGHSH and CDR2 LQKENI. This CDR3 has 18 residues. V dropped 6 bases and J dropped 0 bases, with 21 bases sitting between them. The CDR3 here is CASSPRQLLWSSNQPQHF. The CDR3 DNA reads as TGTGCCAGCTCCCCTAGACAGCTCCTTTGGTCTAGCAATCAGCCCCAGCATTTT.

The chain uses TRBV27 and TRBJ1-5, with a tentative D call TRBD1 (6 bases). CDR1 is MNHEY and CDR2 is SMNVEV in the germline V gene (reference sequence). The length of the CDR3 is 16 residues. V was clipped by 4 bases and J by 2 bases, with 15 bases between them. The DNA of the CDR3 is TGTGCCAGCAGTTCACACAACAGGGCCGGCAATCAGCCCCAGCATTTT. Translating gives CASSSHNRAGNQPQHF.

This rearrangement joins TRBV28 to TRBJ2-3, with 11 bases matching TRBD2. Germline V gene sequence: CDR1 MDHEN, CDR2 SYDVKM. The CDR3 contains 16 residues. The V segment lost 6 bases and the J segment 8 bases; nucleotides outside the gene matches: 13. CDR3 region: CASSMGSGGAFGTQYF. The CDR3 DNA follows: TGTGCCAGCAGCATGGGTAGCGGGGGGGCCTTTGGTACGCAGTATTTT. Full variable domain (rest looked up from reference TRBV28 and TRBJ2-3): DVKVTQSSRYLVKRTGEKVFLECVQDMDHENMFWYRQDPGLGLRLIYFSYDVKMKEKGDIPEGYSVSREKKERFSLILESASTNQTSMYLCASSMGSGGAFGTQYFGPGTRLTVL.

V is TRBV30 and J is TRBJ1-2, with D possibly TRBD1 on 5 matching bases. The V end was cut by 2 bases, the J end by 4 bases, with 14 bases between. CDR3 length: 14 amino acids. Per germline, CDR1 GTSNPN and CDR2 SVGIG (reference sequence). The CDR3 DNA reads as TGTGCCTGGAGTTCCCCAGGGCGAAGCTATGGCTACACCTTC. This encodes CAWSSPGRSYGYTF.

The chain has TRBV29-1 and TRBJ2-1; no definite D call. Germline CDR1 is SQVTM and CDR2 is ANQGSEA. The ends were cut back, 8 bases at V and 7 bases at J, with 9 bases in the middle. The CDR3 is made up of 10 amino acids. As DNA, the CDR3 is TGCAGCCTCAAAGATAATGAGCAGTTCTTC. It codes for CSLKDNEQFF.

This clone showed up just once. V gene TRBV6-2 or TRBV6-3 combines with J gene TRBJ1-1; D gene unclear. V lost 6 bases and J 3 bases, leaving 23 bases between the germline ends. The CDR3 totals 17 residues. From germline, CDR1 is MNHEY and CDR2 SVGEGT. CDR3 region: CASSQRPDGILDTEAFF. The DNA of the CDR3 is TGTGCCAGCAGCCAGAGACCCGACGGAATACTGGACACTGAAGCTTTCTTT.

The CDR3 DNA is TGTGCCAGCAGCGGGGGCTTTCAGCCCCAGCATTTT. It encodes CASSGGFQPQHF. This chain connects TRBV7-9 to TRBJ1-5, with D tentatively TRBD1 (6 bases). This CDR3 comprises 12 residues. Trimming pared 5 bases from V and 6 bases from J, leaving 8 bases between. Germline lookup yields CDR1 SEHNR and CDR2 FQNEAQ (reference sequence).

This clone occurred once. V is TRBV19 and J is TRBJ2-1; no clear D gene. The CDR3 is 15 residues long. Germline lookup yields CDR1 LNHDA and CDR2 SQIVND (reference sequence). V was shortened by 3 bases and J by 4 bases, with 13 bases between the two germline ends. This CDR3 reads CASSMRLDLYNEQFF. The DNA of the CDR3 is TGTGCCAGTAGTATGCGGCTAGACCTATACAATGAGCAGTTCTTC.

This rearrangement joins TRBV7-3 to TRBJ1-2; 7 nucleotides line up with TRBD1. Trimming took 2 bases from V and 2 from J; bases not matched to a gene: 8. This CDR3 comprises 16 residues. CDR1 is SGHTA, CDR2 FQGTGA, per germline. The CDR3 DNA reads TGTGCCAGCAGCTTACGTGGGACAGCCAAAAACTATGGCTACACCTTC. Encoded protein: CASSLRGTAKNYGYTF.

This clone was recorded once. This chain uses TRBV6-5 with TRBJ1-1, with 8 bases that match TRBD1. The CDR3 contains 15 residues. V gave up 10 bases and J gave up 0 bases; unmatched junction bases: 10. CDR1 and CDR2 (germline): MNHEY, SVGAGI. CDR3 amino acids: CATLPGQAMNTEAFF. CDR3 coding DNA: TGTGCCACCCTTCCGGGACAGGCAATGAACACTGAAGCTTTCTTT.

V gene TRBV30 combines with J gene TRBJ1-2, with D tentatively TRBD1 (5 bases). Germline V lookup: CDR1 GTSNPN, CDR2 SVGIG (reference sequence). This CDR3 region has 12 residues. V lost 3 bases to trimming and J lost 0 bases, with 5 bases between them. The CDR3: CAWRDTNYGYTF. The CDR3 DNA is TGTGCCTGGAGGGACACTAACTATGGCTACACCTTC.

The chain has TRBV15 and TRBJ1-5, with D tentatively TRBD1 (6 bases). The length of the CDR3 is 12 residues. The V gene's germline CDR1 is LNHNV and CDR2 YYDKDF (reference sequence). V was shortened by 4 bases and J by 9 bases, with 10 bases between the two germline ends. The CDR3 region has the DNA TGTGCCACCAGCAAATCGACAGGGCCCCAGCATTTT. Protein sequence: CATSKSTGPQHF.

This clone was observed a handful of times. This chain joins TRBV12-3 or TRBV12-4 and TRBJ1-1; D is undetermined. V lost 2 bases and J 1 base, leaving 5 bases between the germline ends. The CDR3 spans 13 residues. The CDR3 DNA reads TGTGCCAGCAGTTTAAAGGGGAACACTGAAGCTTTCTTT. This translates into CASSLKGNTEAFF.

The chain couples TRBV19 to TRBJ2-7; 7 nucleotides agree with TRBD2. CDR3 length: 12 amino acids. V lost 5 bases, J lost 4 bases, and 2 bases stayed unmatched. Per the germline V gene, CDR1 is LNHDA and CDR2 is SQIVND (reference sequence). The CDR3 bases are TGTGCCAGTAGTGCTAGCGGATACGAGCAGTACTTC. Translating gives CASSASGYEQYF.

In DNA, the CDR3 is TGTGCCTGGGCGCCGCGAAGGGGCCTCACAGATACGCAGTATTTT. Translated: CAWAPRRGLTDTQYF. This chain connects TRBV30 to TRBJ2-3; D might be TRBD1 (5 bases). With 5 bases removed from V and 2 bases from J, the gap between germline ends came to 17 bases. Per the germline V gene, CDR1 is GTSNPN and CDR2 is SVGIG (reference sequence). The CDR3 spans 15 residues.

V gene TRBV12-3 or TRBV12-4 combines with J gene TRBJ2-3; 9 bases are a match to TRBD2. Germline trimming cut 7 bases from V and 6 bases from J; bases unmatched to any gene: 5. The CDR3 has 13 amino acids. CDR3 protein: CASTREGGDTQYF. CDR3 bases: TGTGCCAGCACGCGGGAGGGCGGGGATACGCAGTATTTT.